A selection of T cell receptor beta chains follows, all from one sample in a study of OX40 agonist ivuxolimab in advanced cancers. The assay was immunoSEQ multiplex PCR, and TCRdb's table has in-frame clones only and misses some. The table has 60,000 to 75,000 clones, 65% to 85% seen once. Sample: CD4+ or CD8+ T cells sorted from blood, taken in a trial of the OX40 agonist ivuxolimab. These receptors were collected from an adult with an advanced solid tumor such as melanoma, head and neck, liver or kidney cancer. Each CDR3 is given with its conserved first and last residue. Each record gives: D gene, clone size, J gene, V gene, CDR3 DNA, CDR3 protein. D genes are given only for firm matches. Not every row has a clone size; where given, it reads once, few, many or a size class.

>TRBD1|NA|TRBJ2-5|TRBV7-6
TGTGCCAGCAGCGCCGGGACAGGGGGCGTGGAGACCCAGTACTTC
CASSAGTGGVETQYF
>NA|NA|TRBJ2-7|TRBV15
TGTGCCACCAGCCCCCAGGGGGGATACTACGAGCAGTACTTC
CATSPQGGYYEQYF
>NA|few|TRBJ2-3|TRBV10-2
TGCGCCAGCGGGAACAGGGGCACAGATACGCAGTATTTT
CASGNRGTDTQYF
>TRBD1|NA|TRBJ1-3|TRBV19
TGTGCCAGTAGTATGCCAGGGGGACCCTCTGGAAACACCATATATTTT
CASSMPGGPSGNTIYF
>NA|NA|TRBJ1-6|TRBV6-1
TGTGCCAGCAGCGGGGTGTATAATTCACCCCTCCACTTT
CASSGVYNSPLHF
>TRBD1|NA|TRBJ1-2|TRBV6-6
TGTGCCAGCAGTTACTCGAGTCAGGGGGTAGATGGCTACACCTTC
CASSYSSQGVDGYTF
>TRBD2|once|TRBJ2-5|TRBV28
TGTGCCAGCAGTTTTCCGGTAGCGGGGGGGCCAGCAGAACAAGAGACCCAGTACTTC
CASSFPVAGGPAEQETQYF
>NA|NA|TRBJ1-4|TRBV5-4
TGTGCCAGCAGCTTGGAATTGAGAGGGGAGGCTAATGAAAAACTGTTTTTT
CASSLELRGEANEKLFF
>NA|NA|TRBJ2-1|TRBV2
TGTGCCAGCAGACTAAACCTCTACAATGAGCAGTTCTTC
CASRLNLYNEQFF
>TRBD1|NA|TRBJ2-7|TRBV7-9
TGTGCCAGCAGCCCGCCGTATAGGACAGGGGGCTACGAGCAGTACTTC
CASSPPYRTGGYEQYF
>NA|NA|TRBJ2-5|TRBV6-5
TGTGCCAGCAGTATCTGGACAGACAACCAAGAGACCCAGTACTTC
CASSIWTDNQETQYF
>NA|NA|TRBJ1-1|TRBV5-5
TGTGCCAGCAGCTTGGGCACACAGAACACTGAAGCTTTCTTT
CASSLGTQNTEAFF
>NA|NA|TRBJ2-5|TRBV4-1
TGCGCCAGCAGCCCCCCCCGGGGAGGCTTAGGAGAGACCCAGTACTTC
CASSPPRGGLGETQYF
>TRBD1|NA|TRBJ1-1|TRBV6-6
TGTGCCAGCAGTTACCCGACAGGGGGCGCGAACACTGAAGCTTTCTTT
CASSYPTGGANTEAFF
>TRBD1|NA|TRBJ1-2|TRBV2
TGTGCCACCACGACAGGGGCAGCCTATGGCTACACCTTC
CATTTGAAYGYTF
>TRBD1|NA|TRBJ2-7|TRBV19
TGTGCCAGTAGTGTGGGAGCACCGGGACAGGGGCCTTACGAGCAGTACTTC
CASSVGAPGQGPYEQYF
>NA|NA|TRBJ2-2|TRBV5-1
TGCGCCAGCAGCTCGAACACCGGGGAGCTGTTTTTT
CASSSNTGELFF
>TRBD2|once|TRBJ2-5|TRBV30
TGTGCCTGGAGTAGGTCTAGCGGGGGGACTTCTCAAGGGACCCAGTACTTC
CAWSRSSGGTSQGTQYF
>TRBD1|NA|TRBJ1-4|TRBV19
TGTGCCAGTAGTATGGGACAGGGGGCTTTTATTGAAAAACTGTTTTTT
CASSMGQGAFIEKLFF
>NA|NA|TRBJ2-7|TRBV29-1
TGCAGCGTTCTGAAATTAGGTCCTGCGGTTCCCCCTACCTACGAGCAGTACTTC
CSVLKLGPAVPPTYEQYF
>TRBD2|NA|TRBJ2-5|TRBV6-5
TGTGCCAGCAGTTACTCCTTACTAGCGGGGCAAGAGACCCAGTACTTC
CASSYSLLAGQETQYF
>TRBD1|NA|TRBJ1-2|TRBV28
TGTGCCAGCAGTAGGCCGACAGGGGGAAACTATGGCTACACCTTC
CASSRPTGGNYGYTF
>NA|NA|TRBJ1-2|TRBV7-2
TGTGCCAGCAGCTTAGGTGTCCTCCAGGGTTTGGGCTATGGCTACACCTTC
CASSLGVLQGLGYGYTF
>NA|NA|TRBJ1-5|TRBV7-9
TGTGCCAGCAGCAGGGACATCGGTAGCAATCAGCCCCAGCATTTT
CASSRDIGSNQPQHF
>NA|NA|TRBJ1-1|TRBV11-3
TGTGCCAGCAGCGCAGTGGGGGAGGAGGCTTTCTTT
CASSAVGEEAFF
>NA|NA|TRBJ1-2|TRBV29-1
TGCAGCGTTGAATGGGGGCAGGGCTATGGCTACACCTTC
CSVEWGQGYGYTF
>NA|NA|TRBJ2-1|TRBV5-6
TGTGCCAGCAGCTTGTTCGGCAGGGACGAGCAGTTCTTC
CASSLFGRDEQFF
>NA|NA|TRBJ2-2|TRBV5-1
TGCGCCAGCAGCCAGAGACAGGAGTTCGGGGAGCTGTTTTTT
CASSQRQEFGELFF
>NA|NA|TRBJ2-1|TRBV5-4
TGTGCCAGCAGCTTGGTTGGACGTGAGCAGTTCTTC
CASSLVGREQFF
>NA|NA|TRBJ2-1|TRBV20-1
TGCAGCCCCGGACAGAACAATGAGCAGTTCTTC
CSPGQNNEQFF
>TRBD2|NA|TRBJ2-5|TRBV19
TGTGCCAGTAGTATTCGGACTAGTAGCCAAGAGACCCAGTACTTC
CASSIRTSSQETQYF